Listed below are T cell receptor beta chains from one sample, sequenced in a study of CD8+CD57+ T cells in acquired aplastic anemia. Each CDR3 protein is one row after TCRdb ran MiXCR on the reads. The repertoire holds over 250,000 distinct CDR3 sequences, with about three fifths as singletons. The specimen sequenced was sorted CD4+, CD8+, or CD8+CD57+ T cells (not recorded which) from PBMCs. Receptor source: a human donor with aplastic anemia. The CDR3 runs from the conserved cysteine through the conserved F or W.

V gene: TRBV30
CDR3 protein: CAWSVMGVGVTEAFF

V gene: TRBV5-1
CDR3 protein: CASSLLADGTGELFF

V gene: TRBV20-1
CDR3 protein: CSARGVAGANVLTF

V gene: TRBV7-6
CDR3 protein: CASSLREGAEKLFF

V gene: TRBV20-1
CDR3 protein: CSAREQGDTEAFF

V gene: TRBV12-3/TRBV12-4
CDR3 protein: CASSLGARPYGYTF

V gene: TRBV7-3
CDR3 protein: CASSRTPRTVAGELFF

V gene: TRBV7-9
CDR3 protein: CASSLDGYEQFF

V gene: TRBV5-4
CDR3 protein: CACSPGGVNYGYTF

V gene: TRBV7-2
CDR3 protein: CASSLARGVTEAFF

V gene: TRBV13
CDR3 protein: CASSETGLYGYTF

V gene: TRBV19
CDR3 protein: CASSSAGTGNYEQYF

V gene: TRBV7-9
CDR3 protein: CASSSGLAQIYNEQFF

V gene: TRBV15
CDR3 protein: CATSRAKWTMNTEAFF

V gene: TRBV2
CDR3 protein: CASSERSVYEQYF

V gene: TRBV12-3/TRBV12-4
CDR3 protein: CASINTFRPGLSSYEQYF

V gene: TRBV20-1
CDR3 protein: CSARGSQATSTDTQYF

V gene: TRBV6-6
CDR3 protein: CASSYSLPRDTAFF

V gene: TRBV7-9
CDR3 protein: CASSLDPGGNEQYF

V gene: TRBV6-5
CDR3 protein: CASSDPSRYGEQFF

V gene: TRBV20-1
CDR3 protein: CSARDTVGGTDTQYF